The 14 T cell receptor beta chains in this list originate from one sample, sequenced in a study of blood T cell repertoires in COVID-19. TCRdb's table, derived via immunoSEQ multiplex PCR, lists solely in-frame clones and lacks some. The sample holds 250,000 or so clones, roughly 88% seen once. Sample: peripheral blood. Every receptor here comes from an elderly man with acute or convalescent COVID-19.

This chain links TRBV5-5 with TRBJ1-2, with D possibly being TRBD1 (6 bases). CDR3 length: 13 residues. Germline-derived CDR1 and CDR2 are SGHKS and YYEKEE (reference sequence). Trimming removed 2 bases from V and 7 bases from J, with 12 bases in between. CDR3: CASSFSGESGYTF. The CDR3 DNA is TGTGCCAGCAGCTTCTCAGGGGAAAGTGGCTACACCTTC.

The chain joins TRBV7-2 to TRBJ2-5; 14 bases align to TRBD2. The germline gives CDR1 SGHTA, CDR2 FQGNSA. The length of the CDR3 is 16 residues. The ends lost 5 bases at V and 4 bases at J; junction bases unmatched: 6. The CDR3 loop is CASSPGLAGGIETQYF. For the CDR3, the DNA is TGTGCCAGCAGCCCCGGACTAGCGGGAGGCATAGAGACCCAGTACTTC.

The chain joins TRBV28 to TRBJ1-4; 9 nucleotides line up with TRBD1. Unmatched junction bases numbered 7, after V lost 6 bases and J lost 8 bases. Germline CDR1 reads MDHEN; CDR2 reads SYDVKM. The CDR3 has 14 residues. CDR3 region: CASSRDRVREKLFF. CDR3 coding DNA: TGTGCCAGCAGCCGGGACAGGGTGAGGGAAAAACTGTTTTTT. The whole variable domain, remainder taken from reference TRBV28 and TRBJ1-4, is DVKVTQSSRYLVKRTGEKVFLECVQDMDHENMFWYRQDPGLGLRLIYFSYDVKMKEKGDIPEGYSVSREKKERFSLILESASTNQTSMYLCASSRDRVREKLFFGSGTQLSVL.

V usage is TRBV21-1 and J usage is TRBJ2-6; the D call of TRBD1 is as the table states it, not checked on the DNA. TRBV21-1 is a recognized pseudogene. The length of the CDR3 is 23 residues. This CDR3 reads CASSKVGGQGADTRRPGANVLTF. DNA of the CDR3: TGTGCCAGCAGCAAAGTAGGCGGACAGGGGGCGGATACCCGTCGGCCTGGGGCCAACGTCCTGACTTTC.

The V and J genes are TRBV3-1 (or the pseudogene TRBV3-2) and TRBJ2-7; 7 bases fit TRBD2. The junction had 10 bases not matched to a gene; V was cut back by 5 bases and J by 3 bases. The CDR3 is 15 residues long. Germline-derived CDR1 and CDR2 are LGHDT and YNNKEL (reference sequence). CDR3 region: CASSYEREAFYEQYF. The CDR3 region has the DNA TGTGCCAGCAGCTATGAACGGGAGGCTTTCTACGAGCAGTACTTC.

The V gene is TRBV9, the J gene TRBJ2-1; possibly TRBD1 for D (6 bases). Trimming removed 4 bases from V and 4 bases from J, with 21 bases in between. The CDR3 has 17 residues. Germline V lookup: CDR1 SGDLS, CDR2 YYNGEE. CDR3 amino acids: CASSPHGQPALYNEQFF. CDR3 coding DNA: TGTGCCAGCAGCCCCCACGGACAGCCGGCCCTGTACAATGAGCAGTTCTTC.

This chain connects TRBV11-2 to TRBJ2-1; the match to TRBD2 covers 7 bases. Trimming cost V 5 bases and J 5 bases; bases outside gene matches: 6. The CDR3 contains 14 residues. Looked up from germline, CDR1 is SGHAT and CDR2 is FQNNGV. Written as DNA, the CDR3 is TGTGCCAGCAGCCCGACTAGCCTCAACAATGAGCAGTTCTTC. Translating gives CASSPTSLNNEQFF.

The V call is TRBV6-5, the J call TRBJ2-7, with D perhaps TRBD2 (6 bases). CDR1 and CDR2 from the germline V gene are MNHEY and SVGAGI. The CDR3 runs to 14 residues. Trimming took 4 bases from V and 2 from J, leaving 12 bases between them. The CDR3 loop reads CASSWSGLAYEQYF. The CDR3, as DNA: TGTGCCAGCAGTTGGTCGGGACTCGCCTACGAGCAGTACTTC.

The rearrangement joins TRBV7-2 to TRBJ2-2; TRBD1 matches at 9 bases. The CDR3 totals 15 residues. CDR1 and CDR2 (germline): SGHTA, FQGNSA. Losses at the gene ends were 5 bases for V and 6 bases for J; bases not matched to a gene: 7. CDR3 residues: CASSPVGQGPGELFF. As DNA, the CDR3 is TGTGCCAGCAGCCCTGTGGGACAGGGCCCCGGGGAGCTGTTTTTT.

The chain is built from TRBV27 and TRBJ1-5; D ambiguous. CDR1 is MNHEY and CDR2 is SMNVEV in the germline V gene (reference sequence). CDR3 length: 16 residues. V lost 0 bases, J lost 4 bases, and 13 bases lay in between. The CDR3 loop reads CASSLSYLAGNQPQHF. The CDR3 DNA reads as TGTGCCAGCAGTTTATCGTATCTTGCAGGTAATCAGCCCCAGCATTTT.

CDR3 coding DNA: TGTGCCAGCTCACTACTCCGACAGGGGACTAATGAAAAACTGTTTTTT. It translates to CASSLLRQGTNEKLFF. The V call is TRBV18, the J call TRBJ1-4; 8 nucleotides align to TRBD1. The CDR3 is made up of 16 amino acids. V shed 4 bases and J 2 bases; nucleotides not matched to a gene: 6. In germline, CDR1 is KGHSH, CDR2 LQKENI.

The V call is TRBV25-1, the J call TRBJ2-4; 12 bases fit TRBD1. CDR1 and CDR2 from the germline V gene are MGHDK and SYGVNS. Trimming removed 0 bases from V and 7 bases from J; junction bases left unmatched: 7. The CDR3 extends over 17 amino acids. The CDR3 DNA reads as TGTGCCAGCAGTGAATATGGAGGGACAGGGGGCAGGAACATTCAGTACTTC. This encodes CASSEYGGTGGRNIQYF.

The DNA for the CDR3 is TGCAGTGCTAGTAGTCCGGGTGGCTATGGCTACACCTTC. It yields the protein CSASSPGGYGYTF. The chain joins TRBV20-1 to TRBJ1-2; D uncertain. Trimming removed 3 bases at V and 4 bases at J, with 12 bases between. This CDR3 contains 13 residues. Germline loops: CDR1 DFQATT, CDR2 SNEGSKA (reference sequence).

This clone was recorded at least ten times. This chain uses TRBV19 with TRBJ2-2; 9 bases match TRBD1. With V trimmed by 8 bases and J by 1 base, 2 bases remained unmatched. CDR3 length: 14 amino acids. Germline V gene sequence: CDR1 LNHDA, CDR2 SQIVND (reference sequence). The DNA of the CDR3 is TGTGCCAGTGGACAGGGGATGAACACCGGGGAGCTGTTTTTT. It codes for CASGQGMNTGELFF.